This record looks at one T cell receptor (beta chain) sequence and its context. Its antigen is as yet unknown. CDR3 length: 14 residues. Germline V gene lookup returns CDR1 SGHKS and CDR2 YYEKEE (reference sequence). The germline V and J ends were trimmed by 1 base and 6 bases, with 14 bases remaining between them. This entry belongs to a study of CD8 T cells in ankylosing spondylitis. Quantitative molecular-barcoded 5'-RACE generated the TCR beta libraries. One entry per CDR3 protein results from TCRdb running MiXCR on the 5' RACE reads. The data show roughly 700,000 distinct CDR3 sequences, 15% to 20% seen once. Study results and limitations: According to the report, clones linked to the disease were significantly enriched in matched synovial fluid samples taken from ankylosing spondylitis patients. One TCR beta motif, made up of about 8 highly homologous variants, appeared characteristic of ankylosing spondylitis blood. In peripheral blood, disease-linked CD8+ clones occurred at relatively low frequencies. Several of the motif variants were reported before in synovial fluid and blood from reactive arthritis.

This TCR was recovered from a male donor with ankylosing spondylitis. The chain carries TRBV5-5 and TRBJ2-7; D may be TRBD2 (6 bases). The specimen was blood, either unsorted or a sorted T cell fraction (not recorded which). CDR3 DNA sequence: TGTGCCAGCAGCTTGTCCGGCCTGGGGGGCGAGCAGTACTTC. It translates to CASSLSGLGGEQYF.